The T cell receptor (beta chain) under discussion was sequenced for a study of cytomegalovirus exposure and HLA in healthy donors. Study information: It was reported in a later analysis that the same platform had been used for the roughly 130 validation repertoires as for the roughly 650 first-cohort repertoires. The study, taken as a whole, reports: Rarity held for most TCR sequences, but there were some public TCRs that occurred in many donors. Three CMV-associated chains proved CMV antigen-specific in vitro.

CDR3 size: 15 residues. Trimming took 5 bases from V and 6 from J; bases not matched to a gene: 10. Per germline, CDR1 SGHAT and CDR2 FQDESV (reference sequence). Produced via immunoSEQ multiplex PCR; TCRdb's table is partial and in-frame only. The sample yields fewer than 400,000 clones, roughly 86% seen once. To note about this clone: The antigen remains unidentified.

The chain carries TRBV11-1 and TRBJ2-3; 8 bases line up with TRBD1. Sequencing was performed on PBMCs. This clonotype was sampled from a man aged 25 to 45 in good health and CMV-seronegative. The CDR3: CASSPGQGGRDTQYF. CDR3 nucleotide sequence: TGTGCCAGCAGCCCCGGACAGGGAGGTAGGGATACGCAGTATTTT. Full variable domain (missing parts from reference TRBV11-1 and TRBJ2-3): EAEVAQSPRYKITEKSQAVAFWCDPISGHATLYWYRQILGQGPELLVQFQDESVVDDSQLPKDRFSAERLKGVDSTLKIQPAELGDSAMYLCASSPGQGGRDTQYFGPGTRLTVL.